A selection of T cell receptor beta chains follows, all from one sample in a study of response to subunit inactivated influenza vaccine. TCRdb fed the RT-PCR reads into MiXCR, producing one record per CDR3 protein. The sample contains approximately 480,000 distinct CDR3 sequences, roughly 11% of which appear only once. The sample here was PBMCs from blood, taken 45 days after vaccination. Every receptor here comes from a middle-aged man who received an inactivated influenza vaccine. Both conserved end residues are part of each CDR3. D genes are given only for firm matches. The size entry is marked missing in some rows and otherwise reads once, few, many or a size class.

V gene	D gene	clone size	J gene	CDR3 DNA	CDR3 protein
TRBV20-1	NA	few	TRBJ1-1	TGCAGTGCTAGAGATAACACTAATGAAGCTTTCTTT	CSARDNTNEAFF
TRBV20-1	TRBD2	NA	TRBJ2-1	TGCAGTGCTAGAGCTGCTAGCGGGGTATACAATGAGCAGTTCTTC	CSARAASGVYNEQFF
TRBV6-1	TRBD1	NA	TRBJ2-7	TGTGCCAGCCAATATTTGGGACAGGGTACAGGGGAGCAGTACTTC	CASQYLGQGTGEQYF
TRBV5-1	TRBD2	few	TRBJ2-4	TGCGCCAGCAGCCCGGCGGGGGGGCTAGACATTCAGTACTTC	CASSPAGGLDIQYF
TRBV5-1	NA	NA	TRBJ2-1	TGCGCCAGCAGCTTATCGGGGCGATACAATGAGCAGTTCTTC	CASSLSGRYNEQFF
TRBV2	NA	many	TRBJ2-1	TGTGCCAGCAGTGACGCCTCCTACAATGAGCAGTTCTTC	CASSDASYNEQFF
TRBV13	TRBD2	few	TRBJ2-3	TGTGCCAGCAGCTTAGTCCCCCGACTAGCGGGGGGCGTAGATACGCAGTATTTT	CASSLVPRLAGGVDTQYF
TRBV13	NA	NA	TRBJ2-2	TGTGCCAGCAGCCCAGGGGCGGGGGTGACTACCACCGGGGAGCTGTTTTTT	CASSPGAGVTTTGELFF
TRBV5-1	TRBD1	many	TRBJ2-7	TGCGCCAGCAGCTTGGGGGACAGTACCTACGAGCAGTACTTC	CASSLGDSTYEQYF
TRBV12-3/TRBV12-4	TRBD2	many	TRBJ2-5	TGTGCCAGCAGTGGACTAGCGGGAGGATTGGAGACCCAGTACTTC	CASSGLAGGLETQYF
TRBV20-1	TRBD1	NA	TRBJ2-7	TGCAGTGCAAAGGACAGGGCCTACTACGAGCAGTACTTC	CSAKDRAYYEQYF
TRBV28	TRBD2	few	TRBJ2-1	TGTGCCAGCAGTACCTCAGCGGGAGGGTACAATGAGCAGTTCTTC	CASSTSAGGYNEQFF
TRBV20-1	NA	NA	TRBJ2-5	TGCAGTGCGACCACGGGACTTTGGGAGACCCAGTACTTC	CSATTGLWETQYF
TRBV7-8	TRBD2	NA	TRBJ2-7	TGTGCCAGCAGCTCCCCCGGGACTACCCCTTCCTACGAGCAGTACTTC	CASSSPGTTPSYEQYF
TRBV10-3	NA	few	TRBJ1-1	TGTGCCATCAGACAGTTGGAGAACACTGAAGCTTTCTTT	CAIRQLENTEAFF
TRBV12-3/TRBV12-4	TRBD1	many	TRBJ2-1	TGTGCCAGCAGTCCACAGGGGAACTACAATGAGCAGTTCTTC	CASSPQGNYNEQFF
TRBV9	NA	NA	TRBJ2-7	TGTGCCAGCAGCGTAGAGGTGAAGGGAGAGCAGTACTTC	CASSVEVKGEQYF
TRBV6-1	TRBD2	NA	TRBJ2-7	TGTGCCAGCAGCACCCTATTGGGAGGGCCCTACGAGCAGTACTTC	CASSTLLGGPYEQYF
TRBV7-9	TRBD1	once	TRBJ2-1	TGCGCCTGCAGCTCGACAGGGGGAGACTTCAATGAGCAGTTCTTC	CACSSTGGDFNEQFF
TRBV15	NA	few	TRBJ1-1	TGTGCCACCGGTGAAGACAGGCAGAACACTGAAGCTTTCTTT	CATGEDRQNTEAFF
TRBV5-1	NA	many	TRBJ1-1	TGCGCCAGCAGCTTGGTAGGTGAAGCTTTCTTT	CASSLVGEAFF
TRBV7-9	NA	few	TRBJ1-3	TGTGCCAGCAGCTTTAGTACCTCTGGAAACACCATATATTTT	CASSFSTSGNTIYF
TRBV6-5	NA	NA	TRBJ2-2	TGTGCCAGCAGTTACTCGGGCAGGGCGTTCAACACCGGGGAGCTGTTTTTT	CASSYSGRAFNTGELFF
TRBV11-2	NA	NA	TRBJ2-5	TGTGCCAGCAGCCCGAGGGGGACAAAACAAGAGACCCAGTACTTC	CASSPRGTKQETQYF
TRBV12-3/TRBV12-4	NA	many	TRBJ2-1	TGTGCCAGCACCACCGGTCCTTACAATGAGCAGTTCTTC	CASTTGPYNEQFF
TRBV28	NA	few	TRBJ1-5	TGTGCCAGCAGTTACAGGAGGTATTATCAGCCCCAGCATTTT	CASSYRRYYQPQHF
TRBV7-9	TRBD2	NA	TRBJ2-3	TGTGCCAGCAGCTTAGCGAGCGGGGGGGCGCGTGATACGCAGTATTTT	CASSLASGGARDTQYF
TRBV20-1	NA	many	TRBJ1-5	TGCAGTGCTAGCCCCTACATTAGCAATCAGCCCCAGCATTTT	CSASPYISNQPQHF
TRBV7-2	TRBD2	NA	TRBJ2-3	TGTGCCAGCAGCTGGAGTCCGGGACTAGAAGGGGAGCAGCAGTATTTT	CASSWSPGLEGEQQYF
TRBV5-5	TRBD1	NA	TRBJ2-1	TGTGCCAGCAGCCCTTGGGACAGCTCCTACAATGAGCAGTTCTTC	CASSPWDSSYNEQFF
TRBV7-9	TRBD1	NA	TRBJ1-1	TGTGCCAGCAGCGCACCGGGACAGGGGAACACTGAAGCTTTCTTT	CASSAPGQGNTEAFF
TRBV6-5	TRBD1	many	TRBJ2-5	TGTGCCAGCAGTTACGATTTTCTAAACGCCGACAGGGGGCGAGAGACCCAGTACTTC	CASSYDFLNADRGRETQYF
TRBV4-3	NA	NA	TRBJ1-5	TGCGCCAGCAGCCAAGAAGTGGCTAATCAGCCCCAGCATTTT	CASSQEVANQPQHF
TRBV9	NA	few	TRBJ2-5	TGTGCCAGCAGCGTAGGGCAGGGCGGGACGGTCCAAGAGACCCAGTACTTC	CASSVGQGGTVQETQYF
TRBV15	TRBD1	few	TRBJ2-7	TGTGCCACCAGACCAGGGACAGGGAGTACCTACGAGCAGTACTTC	CATRPGTGSTYEQYF
TRBV4-1	NA	NA	TRBJ2-5	TGCGCCAGCAGCCAAGTTTCATTGAACCAAGAGACCCAGTACTTC	CASSQVSLNQETQYF
TRBV5-1	TRBD2	NA	TRBJ2-5	TGCGCCAGCAGCCGTAGCGGGAGGGCCGGTGAGACCCAGTACTTC	CASSRSGRAGETQYF
TRBV5-1	NA	NA	TRBJ1-3	TGCGCCAGAGGACAGTCGGGGCTAAACACCATATATTTT	CARGQSGLNTIYF
TRBV7-2	NA	many	TRBJ1-5	TGTGCCAGCAGCATTAGCATGACCAATCAGCCCCAGCATTTT	CASSISMTNQPQHF
TRBV6-1	NA	NA	TRBJ1-1	TGTGCCAGCAGGCCCGGACAGCCGAACACTGAAGCTTTCTTT	CASRPGQPNTEAFF
TRBV20-1	TRBD2	few	TRBJ2-3	TGCAGTGCTAGTCCTAGCGGGAACACAGATACGCAGTATTTT	CSASPSGNTDTQYF
TRBV6-2/TRBV6-3	NA	few	TRBJ1-2	TGTGCCAGCAGTAAGAACCCCAGGGATAGCTATGGCTACACCTTC	CASSKNPRDSYGYTF
TRBV25-1	NA	few	TRBJ2-7	TGTGCCAGCAGTGCCGGCCCTGGGGGGTACGAGCAGTACTTC	CASSAGPGGYEQYF
TRBV4-3	NA	many	TRBJ2-3	TGCGCCAGCAGCCAAGCGCTCCGGGACGGCCGTGCTAGCACAGATACGCAGTATTTT	CASSQALRDGRASTDTQYF
TRBV20-1	TRBD1	NA	TRBJ2-2	TGCAATGCAAGGGACAGGGGGGCCGGGGAGCTGTTTTTT	CNARDRGAGELFF
TRBV11-2	NA	many	TRBJ2-3	TGTGCCAGCAGCTTAGGGTCATGGCGGGGGCCCCCCACAGATACGCAGTATTTT	CASSLGSWRGPPTDTQYF